This TCR beta chain was captured in a study of T-cell memory formation after mild COVID-19. General study findings and limits: The finding that pre-infection memory included some responding clones suggested that cross-reactive memory joined. Mostly located in CM and EM were contracting CD4+ clones, with contracting CD8+ clones located in EMRA.

The CDR3 is 16 residues long. Germline CDR1 and CDR2: SGHAT and FQNNGV. The germline V and J ends were trimmed by 1 base and 3 bases, with 14 bases remaining between them. This clonotype came up a few times. Its matching antigen is unknown. TCRdb passed the 5' RACE reads through MiXCR, listing each CDR3 protein once. The repertoire holds 200,000 to 250,000 distinct CDR3 sequences, over 9.5% seen once, with 2.5% to 3.5% in the top ten. Specimen: PBMCs or a T cell subset sorted from them (not recorded which). This sequence originates from a man in his late teens or twenties who had mild COVID-19 (a few samples of this study predate the infection). Cell type and time point are not known. This chain links TRBV11-2 with TRBJ2-3; D might be TRBD1 or TRBD2, each matching 6 bases. The CDR3 is CASSLAYGGKTDTQYF. In DNA, the CDR3 is TGTGCCAGCAGCTTAGCGTACGGGGGCAAGACAGATACGCAGTATTTT.